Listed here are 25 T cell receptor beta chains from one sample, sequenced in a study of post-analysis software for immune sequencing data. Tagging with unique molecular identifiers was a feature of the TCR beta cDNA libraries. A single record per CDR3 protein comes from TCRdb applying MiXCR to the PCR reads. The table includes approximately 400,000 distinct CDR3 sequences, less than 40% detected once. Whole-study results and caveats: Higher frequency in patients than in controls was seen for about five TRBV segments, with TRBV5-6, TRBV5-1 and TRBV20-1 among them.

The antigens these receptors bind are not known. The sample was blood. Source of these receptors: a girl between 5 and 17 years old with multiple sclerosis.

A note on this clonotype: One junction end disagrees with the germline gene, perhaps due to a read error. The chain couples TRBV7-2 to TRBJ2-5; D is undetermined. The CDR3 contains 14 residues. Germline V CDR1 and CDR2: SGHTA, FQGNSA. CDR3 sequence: CASSLGYASETQYF. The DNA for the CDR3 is TGTGCCAGCAGTTTAGGGTATGCCTCGGAGACCCAGTACTTC.

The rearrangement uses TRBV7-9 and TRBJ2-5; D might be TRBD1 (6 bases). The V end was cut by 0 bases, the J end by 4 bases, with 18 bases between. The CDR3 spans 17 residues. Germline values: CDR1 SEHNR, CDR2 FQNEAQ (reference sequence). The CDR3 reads CASSLAVGDRYRETQYF. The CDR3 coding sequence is TGTGCCAGCAGCTTAGCGGTGGGTGACAGGTACCGAGAGACCCAGTACTTC.

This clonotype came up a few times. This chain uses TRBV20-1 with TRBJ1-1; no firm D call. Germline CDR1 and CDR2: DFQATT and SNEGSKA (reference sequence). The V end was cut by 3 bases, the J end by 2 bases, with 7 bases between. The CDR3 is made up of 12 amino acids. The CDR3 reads CSARGANTEAFF. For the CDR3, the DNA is TGCAGTGCTAGGGGAGCTAACACTGAAGCTTTCTTT.

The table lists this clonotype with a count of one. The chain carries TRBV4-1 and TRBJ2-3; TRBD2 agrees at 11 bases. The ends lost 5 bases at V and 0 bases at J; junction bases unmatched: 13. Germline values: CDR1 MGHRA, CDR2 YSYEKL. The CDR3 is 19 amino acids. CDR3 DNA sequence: TGCGCCAGCAGCTTAAGAGTGGGGCTAGCGGGGGGTAGCACAGATACGCAGTATTTT. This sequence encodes CASSLRVGLAGGSTDTQYF.

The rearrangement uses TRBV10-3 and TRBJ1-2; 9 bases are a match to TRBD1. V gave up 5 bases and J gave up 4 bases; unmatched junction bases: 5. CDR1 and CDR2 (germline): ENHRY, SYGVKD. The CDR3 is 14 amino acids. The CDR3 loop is CAISTTGGGYGYTF. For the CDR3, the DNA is TGTGCCATCAGTACGACAGGGGGTGGCTATGGCTACACCTTC.

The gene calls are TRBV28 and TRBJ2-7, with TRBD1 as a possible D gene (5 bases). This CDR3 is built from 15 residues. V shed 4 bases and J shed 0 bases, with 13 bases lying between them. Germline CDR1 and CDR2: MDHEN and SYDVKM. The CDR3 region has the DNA TGTGCCAGCAGTTCTACAGGCTTATTCTCCTACGAGCAGTACTTC. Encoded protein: CASSSTGLFSYEQYF.

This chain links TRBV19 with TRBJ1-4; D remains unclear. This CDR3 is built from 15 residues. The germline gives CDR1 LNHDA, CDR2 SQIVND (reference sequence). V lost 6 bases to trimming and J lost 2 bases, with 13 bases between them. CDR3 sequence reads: CASSFTAMTNEKLFF. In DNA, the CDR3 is TGTGCCAGTAGCTTCACAGCGATGACTAATGAAAAACTGTTTTTT.

The CDR3 is CASSLQSTGNTIYF. CDR3 in DNA: TGTGCCAGCAGTTTACAGTCGACTGGAAACACCATATATTTT. This chain uses TRBV6-5 with TRBJ1-3; D is uncertain. V was clipped by 4 bases and J by 2 bases, with 9 bases between them. CDR3 length equals 14 residues. Germline V gives CDR1 MNHEY, CDR2 SVGAGI.

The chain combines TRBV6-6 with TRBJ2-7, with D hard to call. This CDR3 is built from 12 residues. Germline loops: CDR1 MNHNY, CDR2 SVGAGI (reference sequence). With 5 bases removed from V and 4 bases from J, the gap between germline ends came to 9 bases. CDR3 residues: CASSARYYEQYF. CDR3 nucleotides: TGTGCCAGCAGTGCCCGGTATTACGAGCAGTACTTC.

CDR3 in amino acids: CASSEDRGLVGYTF. CDR3 DNA sequence: TGTGCCAGCAGTGAAGACAGGGGGCTAGTGGGCTACACCTTC. This rearrangement joins TRBV2 to TRBJ1-2; 9 nucleotides align to TRBD1. After removal of 1 base from V and 8 bases from J, the junction contained 5 bases not matched to a gene. The length of the CDR3 is 14 residues. Germline loops: CDR1 SNHLY, CDR2 FYNNEI. Based on the CDR3 plus reference TRBV2 and TRBJ1-2, the full variable domain is EPEVTQTPSHQVTQMGQEVILRCVPISNHLYFYWYRQILGQKVEFLVSFYNNEISEKSEIFDDQFSVERPDGSNFTLKIRSTKLEDSAMYFCASSEDRGLVGYTFGSGTRLTVV.

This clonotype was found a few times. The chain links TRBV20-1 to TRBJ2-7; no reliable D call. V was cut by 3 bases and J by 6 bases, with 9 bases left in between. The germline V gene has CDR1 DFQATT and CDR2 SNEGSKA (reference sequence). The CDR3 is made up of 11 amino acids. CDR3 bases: TGCAGTGCTAGTGGGCCTAGCGAGCAGTACTTC. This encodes CSASGPSEQYF.

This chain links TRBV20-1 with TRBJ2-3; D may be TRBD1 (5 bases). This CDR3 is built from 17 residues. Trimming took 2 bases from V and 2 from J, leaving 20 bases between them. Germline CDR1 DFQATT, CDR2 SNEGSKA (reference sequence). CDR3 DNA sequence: TGCAGTGCTAGAAGGTCCGCCAGGGCCTCCACCACAGATACGCAGTATTTT. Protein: CSARRSARASTTDTQYF.

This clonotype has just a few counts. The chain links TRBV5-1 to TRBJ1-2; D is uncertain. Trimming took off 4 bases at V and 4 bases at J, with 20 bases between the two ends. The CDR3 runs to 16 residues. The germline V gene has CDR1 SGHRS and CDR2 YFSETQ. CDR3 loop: CASSDGDGGRGYGYTF. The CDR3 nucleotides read TGCGCCAGCAGCGACGGAGACGGTGGACGTGGCTATGGCTACACCTTC.

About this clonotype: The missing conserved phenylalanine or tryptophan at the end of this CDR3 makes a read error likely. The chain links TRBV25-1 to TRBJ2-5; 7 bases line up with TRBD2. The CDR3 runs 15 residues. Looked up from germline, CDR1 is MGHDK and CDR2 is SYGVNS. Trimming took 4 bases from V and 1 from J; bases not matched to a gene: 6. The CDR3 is CASSAISGTQETQYL. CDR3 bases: TGTGCCAGCAGTGCCATCAGCGGGACCCAAGAGACCCAGTACTTA.

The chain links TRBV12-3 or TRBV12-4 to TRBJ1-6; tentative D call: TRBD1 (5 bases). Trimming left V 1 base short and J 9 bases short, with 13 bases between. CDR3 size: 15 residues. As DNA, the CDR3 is TGTGCCAGCAGTTTAGGTGGGGGACTGGGTTCACCCCTCCACTTT. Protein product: CASSLGGGLGSPLHF.

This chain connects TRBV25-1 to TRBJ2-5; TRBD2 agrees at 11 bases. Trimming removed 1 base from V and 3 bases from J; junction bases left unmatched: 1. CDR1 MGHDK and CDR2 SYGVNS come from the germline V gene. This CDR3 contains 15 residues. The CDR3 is CASSELTSGEETQYF. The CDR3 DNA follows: TGTGCCAGCAGTGAATTGACTAGCGGGGAAGAGACCCAGTACTTC.

CDR3 protein: CASSWTVNTEAFF. The CDR3 DNA is TGTGCCAGCAGCTGGACGGTGAACACTGAAGCTTTCTTT. The gene calls are TRBV6-5 and TRBJ1-1, with D unclear. CDR3 length: 13 residues. Germline V gene sequence: CDR1 MNHEY, CDR2 SVGAGI. Trimming removed 6 bases at V and 0 bases at J, with 8 bases between.

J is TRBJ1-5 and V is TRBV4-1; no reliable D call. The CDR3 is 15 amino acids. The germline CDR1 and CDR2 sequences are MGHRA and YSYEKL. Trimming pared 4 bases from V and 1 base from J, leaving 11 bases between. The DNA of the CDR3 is TGCGCCAGCAGCCCAGGACTGATGAGCAATCAGCCCCAGCATTTT. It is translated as CASSPGLMSNQPQHF.

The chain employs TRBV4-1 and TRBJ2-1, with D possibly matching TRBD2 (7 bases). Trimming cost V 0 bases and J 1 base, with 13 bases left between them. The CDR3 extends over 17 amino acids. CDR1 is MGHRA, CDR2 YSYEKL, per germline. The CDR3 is CASSQEGGGGSYNEQFF. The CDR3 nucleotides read TGCGCCAGCAGCCAAGAAGGGGGGGGCGGGTCCTACAATGAGCAGTTCTTC.

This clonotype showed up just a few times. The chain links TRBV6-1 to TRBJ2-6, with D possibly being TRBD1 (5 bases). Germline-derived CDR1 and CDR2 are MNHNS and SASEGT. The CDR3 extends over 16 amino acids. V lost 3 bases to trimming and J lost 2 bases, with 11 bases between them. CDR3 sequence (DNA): TGTGCCAGCAGTGACAGGGTACGAGCTGGGGCCAACGTCCTGACTTTC. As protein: CASSDRVRAGANVLTF.

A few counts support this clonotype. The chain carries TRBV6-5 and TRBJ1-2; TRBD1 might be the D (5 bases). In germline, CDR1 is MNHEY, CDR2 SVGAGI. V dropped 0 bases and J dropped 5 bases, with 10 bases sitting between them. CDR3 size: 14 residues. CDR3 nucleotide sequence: TGTGCCAGCAGTTACTCCGCGACAGCTTATGGCTACACCTTC. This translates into CASSYSATAYGYTF.

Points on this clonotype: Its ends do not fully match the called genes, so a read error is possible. As DNA, the CDR3 is TGTGCCAGCAGCCTCCCTATTGACACCGAAGCTTTCTTT. Translated, it gives CASSLPIDTEAFF. This chain joins TRBV9 and TRBJ1-1; D gene unclear. CDR1 SGDLS and CDR2 YYNGEE come from the germline V gene. This CDR3 is 13 amino acids long.

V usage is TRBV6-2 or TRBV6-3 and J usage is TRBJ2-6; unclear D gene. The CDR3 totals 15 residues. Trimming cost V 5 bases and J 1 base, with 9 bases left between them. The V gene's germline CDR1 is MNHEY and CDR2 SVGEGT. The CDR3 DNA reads TGTGCCAGCAGTCGTGAATTTTCTGGGGCCAACGTCCTGACTTTC. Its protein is CASSREFSGANVLTF.

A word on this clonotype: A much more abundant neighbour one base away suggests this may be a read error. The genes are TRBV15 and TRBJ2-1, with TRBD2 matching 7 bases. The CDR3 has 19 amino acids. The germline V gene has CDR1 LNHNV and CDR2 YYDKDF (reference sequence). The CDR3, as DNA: TGTGCCACCAGCAGAGATCGGGCCGGGGGGAATAGCCCCTACAGTGAGCAGTTCTTC. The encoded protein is CATSRDRAGGNSPYSEQFF.

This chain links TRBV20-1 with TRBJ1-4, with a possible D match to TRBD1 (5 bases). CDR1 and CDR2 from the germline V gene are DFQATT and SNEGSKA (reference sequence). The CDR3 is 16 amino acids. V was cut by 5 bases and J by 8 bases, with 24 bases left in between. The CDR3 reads CSASPRPWGVEEKLFF. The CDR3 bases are TGCAGTGCTTCACCGCGGCCCTGGGGGGTGGAGGAAAAACTGTTTTTT.